The rows below give T cell receptor beta chains drawn from one sample of a study of blood T cell repertoires in COVID-19. The table came from immunoSEQ multiplex PCR; TCRdb's copy has only in-frame clones and leaves some out. The table shows 80,000 to 100,000 clones, with 81% occurring only once. Sequencing was carried out using peripheral blood. The source is a man aged 55 to 70 with acute or convalescent COVID-19. Each CDR3 is given with its conserved first and last residue. D genes are given only for firm matches. Rows may omit the clone size; those that give it use once, few, many or a size class.

>TRBJ2-3|NA|NA|TRBV5-1
TGCGCCAGCAGCTTGGAGGGGGCAGATACGCAGTATTTT
CASSLEGADTQYF
>TRBJ1-2|NA|NA|TRBV5-6
TGTGCCAGCAGCTTTCATGCAGGGAAGCACCCCTATGGCTACACCTTC
CASSFHAGKHPYGYTF
>TRBJ2-1|NA|NA|TRBV5-4
TGTGCCAGCACGGAAGGAGGGAATGAGCAGTTCTTC
CASTEGGNEQFF
>TRBJ2-3|TRBD2|NA|TRBV10-1
TGCGCCAGCAATCGGGACTACACAGATACGCAGTATTTT
CASNRDYTDTQYF
>TRBJ2-7|TRBD2|NA|TRBV7-2
TGTGCCAGCAGCTTAAATAGCGGGGGTCAGGGCGAGCAGTACTTC
CASSLNSGGQGEQYF
>TRBJ2-7|NA|few|TRBV7-9
TGTGCCAGCAGTCGCGCGGGGTTCCACGAGCAGTACTTC
CASSRAGFHEQYF
>TRBJ2-3|NA|NA|TRBV9
TGTGCCAGCAGCGTAGCGGGTACAGATACGCAGTATTTT
CASSVAGTDTQYF
>TRBJ2-7|TRBD1|NA|TRBV7-2
TGTGCCAGCAGCTCCACACCTCCGACAGGGGCCTACGAGCAGTACTTC
CASSSTPPTGAYEQYF
>TRBJ1-5|NA|NA|TRBV7-2
TGTGCCAGCAGCGTCAGGGGCCAGCAGCCCCAGCATTTT
CASSVRGQQPQHF
>TRBJ1-4|TRBD1|NA|TRBV3-1/TRBV3-2
TGTGCCAGCAGCCAAATTTATGGACAGGGGGCAAGGAGCATTGCAACTAATGAAAAACTGTTTTTT
CASSQIYGQGARSIATNEKLFF
>TRBJ2-3|TRBD1|NA|TRBV7-7
TGTGCTAGCAGCTCGGACAGGGCGTCTAGTACGCAGTATTTT
CASSSDRASSTQYF
>TRBJ1-5|NA|NA|TRBV4-3
TGCGCCAGCAGCCAGCACGGGGGGGGCAATCAGCCCCAGCATTTT
CASSQHGGGNQPQHF
>TRBJ1-1|NA|NA|TRBV7-9
TGTGCCAGCAGCTTAAGTAGTGACACTGAAGCTTTCTTT
CASSLSSDTEAFF
>TRBJ1-4|NA|NA|TRBV27
TGTGCCAGCAGTTTCCTCGGGGGTGAAAAACTGTTTTTT
CASSFLGGEKLFF
>TRBJ2-3|NA|NA|TRBV15
TGTGCCACCAGCGGCATACCGGGACTTGGTCGCTCGCAGTATTTT
CATSGIPGLGRSQYF
>TRBJ2-7|NA|NA|TRBV7-9
TGTGCCAGCAGCGGCCCAGCGGGTTCCTCCTACGAGCAGTACTTC
CASSGPAGSSYEQYF
>TRBJ2-2|NA|NA|TRBV7-8
TGTGCCAGCAGCTTAGTACAGGAGACCGGGGAGCTGTTTTTT
CASSLVQETGELFF
>TRBJ1-3|NA|few|TRBV5-1
TGCGCCAGCAGCTTGACCAGCTCTGGAAACACCATATATTTT
CASSLTSSGNTIYF
>TRBJ2-1|NA|few|TRBV6-6
TGTGCCAGCACTAAGGACAGCAACCCCTACAATGAGCAGTTCTTC
CASTKDSNPYNEQFF
>TRBJ1-2|NA|NA|TRBV24-1
TGTGCCACCAGTGACCACGACACGATCTATGGCTACACCTTC
CATSDHDTIYGYTF
>TRBJ1-1|NA|NA|TRBV19
TGTGCCAGTATCTCGGGGAAAGTGAACACTGAAGCTTTCTTT
CASISGKVNTEAFF
>TRBJ2-3|NA|NA|TRBV10-3
TGTGCCATCAGTGGAGCGGTTAGCACAGATACGCAGTATTTT
CAISGAVSTDTQYF
>TRBJ2-1|TRBD1|NA|TRBV18
TGTGCCAGCTCACCGGCCAGATCCAAGACAGGGACGAATGAGCAGTTCTTC
CASSPARSKTGTNEQFF
>TRBJ1-1|NA|once|TRBV29-1
TGCAGCGTAGCAGGGCAAGGGAACACTGAAGCTTTCTTT
CSVAGQGNTEAFF
>TRBJ2-7|NA|NA|TRBV5-5
TGTGCCAGCAGCTTTATTAACTTCAGGGGATACGAGCAGTACTTC
CASSFINFRGYEQYF